Listed below are T cell receptor beta chains from one sample, sequenced in a study of CD8 T cells in Susac syndrome. TCRdb processed the immunoSEQ multiplex PCR reads anew with MiXCR; each CDR3 protein has one entry. The sample holds approximately 110,000 distinct CDR3 sequences, about 95% seen once. The sample comprised CD4+ T cells from PBMCs. These receptors all come from a human donor in good health. Each CDR3 is given with its conserved first and last residue. A D gene is named only where the DNA matches it firmly. Clone size is given for some rows only: seen once, a few or many times, or a class if the clone is expanded.

v_gene	abundance	j_gene	d_gene	CDR3aa	CDR3nt
TRBV9	-	TRBJ1-2	-	CASSVGGAVTF	TGTGCCAGCAGCGTCGGAGGCGCGGTCACCTTC
TRBV9	-	TRBJ2-1	TRBD2	CASSNRTSGRQFF	TGTGCCAGCAGCAACCGGACTAGCGGGAGGCAGTTCTTC
TRBV5-4	few	TRBJ2-5	-	CASSLAQETQYF	TGTGCCAGCAGCTTGGCCCAAGAGACCCAGTACTTC
TRBV2	once	TRBJ1-1	-	CASRTANTEAFF	TGTGCCAGCCGGACAGCGAACACTGAAGCTTTCTTT
TRBV29-1	-	TRBJ1-2	TRBD1	CSVGTDYGYTF	TGCAGCGTAGGGACAGACTATGGCTACACCTTC
TRBV6-1	-	TRBJ2-6	TRBD1	CASTHKGQGGSSGANVLTF	TGTGCCAGCACCCATAAGGGACAGGGGGGTAGCTCTGGGGCCAACGTCCTGACTTTC
TRBV4-3	once	TRBJ2-7	-	CASSQAAGNSYEQYF	TGCGCCAGCAGCCAAGCCGCCGGAAACTCCTACGAGCAGTACTTC
TRBV6-2/TRBV6-3	-	TRBJ2-1	TRBD2	CASSREGEQFF	TGTGCCAGCAGTCGGGAGGGTGAGCAGTTCTTC
TRBV10-3	-	TRBJ2-7	-	CATGEYEQYF	TGTGCCACCGGAGAATACGAGCAGTACTTC
TRBV5-1	-	TRBJ2-7	-	CASSVEGGSYEQYF	TGCGCCAGCAGCGTCGAGGGGGGGTCCTACGAGCAGTACTTC
TRBV29-1	-	TRBJ1-1	-	CSVGGGYTEAFF	TGCAGCGTTGGAGGGGGGTACACTGAAGCTTTCTTT
TRBV20-1	once	TRBJ1-1	TRBD1	CSAPGQSNTEAFF	TGCAGTGCCCCGGGACAGTCCAACACTGAAGCTTTCTTT
TRBV19	-	TRBJ2-2	-	CASSIGSLNTGELFF	TGTGCCAGTAGTATTGGCAGCCTGAACACCGGGGAGCTGTTTTTT
TRBV30	-	TRBJ2-7	-	CAWSDGQSYEQYF	TGTGCCTGGAGTGATGGACAGTCCTACGAGCAGTACTTC
TRBV9	-	TRBJ2-7	TRBD2	CASSVGGRAPYEQYF	TGTGCCAGCAGCGTAGGCGGGAGGGCCCCCTACGAGCAGTACTTC
TRBV3-1	-	TRBJ2-5	TRBD2	CASSPGGSSGRWETQYF	TGTGCCAGCAGCCCCGGAGGGTCCAGCGGGAGGTGGGAGACCCAGTACTTC
TRBV19	-	TRBJ2-7	-	CASSNQGGYEQYF	TGTGCCAGTAGTAACCAGGGAGGCTACGAGCAGTACTTC
TRBV3-1	-	TRBJ1-1	-	CASSQEIREPEAFF	TGTGCCAGCAGCCAAGAAATCAGGGAACCTGAAGCTTTCTTT